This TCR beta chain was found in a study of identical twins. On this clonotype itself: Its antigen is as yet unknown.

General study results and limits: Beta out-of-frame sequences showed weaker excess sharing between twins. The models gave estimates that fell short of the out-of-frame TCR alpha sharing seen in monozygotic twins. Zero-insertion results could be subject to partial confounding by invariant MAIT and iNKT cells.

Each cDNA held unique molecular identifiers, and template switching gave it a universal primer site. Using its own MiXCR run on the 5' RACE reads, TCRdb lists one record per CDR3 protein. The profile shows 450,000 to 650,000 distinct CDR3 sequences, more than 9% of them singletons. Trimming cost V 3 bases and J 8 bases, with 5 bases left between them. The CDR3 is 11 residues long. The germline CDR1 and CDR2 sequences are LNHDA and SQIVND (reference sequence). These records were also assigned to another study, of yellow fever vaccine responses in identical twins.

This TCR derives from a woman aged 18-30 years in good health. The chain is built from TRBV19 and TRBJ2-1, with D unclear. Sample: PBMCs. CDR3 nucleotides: TGTGCCAGTAGTATTGCGTATGAGCAGTTCTTC. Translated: CASSIAYEQFF.